This TCR beta chain was captured by sequencing in a study of blood T cell repertoires in COVID-19. The overall study: From the United States, Italy and Spain came samples of acute and convalescent COVID-19. PBMCs, B-cell-depleted T cells, or T cells provided the cDNA or gDNA that made up the material.

This CDR3 is 15 amino acids long. In germline, CDR1 is SGDLS, CDR2 YYNGEE. With 4 bases removed from V and 1 base from J, the gap between germline ends came to 12 bases. Sequencing used immunoSEQ multiplex PCR; TCRdb keeps in-frame clones, though not all of them. The sample yields a few hundred thousand clones, 86% seen once. The chain carries TRBV9 and TRBJ1-5; D gene uncertain. Sequencing was done on a sample of peripheral blood. This sequence originates from a woman in her forties or fifties with acute or convalescent COVID-19. This CDR3 is CASSPHAESNQPQHF. The CDR3 region has the DNA TGTGCCAGCAGCCCCCACGCCGAGAGCAATCAGCCCCAGCATTTT. The full variable domain, its missing parts supplied by reference TRBV9 and TRBJ1-5, is DSGVTQTPKHLITATGQRVTLRCSPRSGDLSVYWYQQSLDQGLQFLIQYYNGEERAKGNILERFSAQQFPDLHSELNLSSLELGDSALYFCASSPHAESNQPQHFGDGTRLSIL.